The 28 T cell receptor beta chains presented below share a single source sample, sequenced in a study of graft-versus-host responses after intestinal transplantation. No antigen has been identified for these receptors. Sequenced by immunoSEQ multiplex PCR; TCRdb stores in-frame clones only, minus some. The sample lists 100,000 to 120,000 clones; roughly 95% were seen once. The sequenced sample was unstimulated CD8+ T cells sorted from spleen or lymph node cells, obtained before intestinal transplant. All receptors derive from a human donor who received an intestinal transplant.

The chain combines TRBV9 with TRBJ1-1, with 10 positions matching TRBD1. Losses at the gene ends were 3 bases for V and 1 base for J; bases not matched to a gene: 3. The CDR3 runs to 15 residues. The V gene's germline CDR1 is SGDLS and CDR2 YYNGEE. The CDR3 loop is CASSDRQGANTEAFF. In DNA form, the CDR3 reads TGTGCCAGCAGCGACCGACAGGGGGCGAACACTGAAGCTTTCTTT.

The chain joins TRBV7-2 to TRBJ2-5; tentatively, D is TRBD1 (6 bases). V was trimmed by 2 bases and J by 4 bases, leaving 14 bases between them. This CDR3 region has 15 residues. Germline loops: CDR1 SGHTA, CDR2 FQGNSA. The chain's CDR3 is CASSLSGHIRETQYF. The CDR3 nucleotides read TGTGCCAGCAGCTTATCGGGACATATCCGAGAGACCCAGTACTTC.

The gene calls are TRBV23-1 and TRBJ1-5; D not resolved. TRBV23-1 is an ORF, with its function uncertain. V lost 7 bases to trimming and J lost 1 base, with 14 bases between them. The CDR3 is 15 residues long. Here the CDR3 DNA reads TGCGCCAGCAACGACCGCCCAACGAGCAATCAGCCCCAGCATTTT. This sequence encodes CASNDRPTSNQPQHF.

This chain connects TRBV7-3 to TRBJ2-3, with 8 bases that match TRBD2. Trimming at V came to 4 bases and at J to 3 bases, leaving 3 bases not matched to a gene. This CDR3 has 14 residues. CDR1 is SGHTA, CDR2 FQGTGA, per germline. The CDR3: CASSWGLGTDTQYF. The CDR3 nucleotides read TGTGCCAGCAGCTGGGGACTAGGAACAGATACGCAGTATTTT.

The chain is built from TRBV7-9 and TRBJ1-1; 7 bases align to TRBD1. Trimming removed 2 bases from V and 3 bases from J; junction bases left unmatched: 3. The CDR3 extends over 14 amino acids. The germline V gene has CDR1 SEHNR and CDR2 FQNEAQ (reference sequence). CDR3 amino acids: CASSLNQGDTEAFF. As DNA, the CDR3 is TGTGCCAGCAGCTTAAACCAGGGGGACACTGAAGCTTTCTTT.

In its sample, this clone was seen a few times. This rearrangement joins TRBV7-9 to TRBJ2-1; maybe TRBD2 (7 bases). Germline V CDR1 and CDR2: SEHNR, FQNEAQ (reference sequence). V was pared by 5 bases and J by 8 bases, with 13 bases between. This CDR3 comprises 13 residues. CDR3 nucleotide sequence: TGTGCCAGCAGCCCCGAGGGGGGGCATGAGCAGTTCTTC. This gives the protein CASSPEGGHEQFF.

J is TRBJ2-5 and V is TRBV27; TRBD1 matches 7 bases. The CDR3 runs 14 residues. Germline V gene data show CDR1 as MNHEY and CDR2 as SMNVEV (reference sequence). V gave up 3 bases and J gave up 10 bases; unmatched junction bases: 11. DNA of the CDR3: TGTGCCAGCAGTTTCCAAGAAAAAGACAGGGTCCAGTACTTC. Amino acid sequence: CASSFQEKDRVQYF.

The V gene is TRBV6-1, the J gene TRBJ2-7; TRBD1 agrees at 11 bases. With 10 bases clipped from V and 6 bases from J, the junction kept 8 bases outside the gene matches. Per germline, CDR1 MNHNS and CDR2 SASEGT. The CDR3 consists of 13 residues. For the CDR3, the DNA is TGTGCCATCTCACCGGGACAGGGGGTCGAGCAGTACTTC. It translates to CAISPGQGVEQYF.

V is TRBV7-3 and J is TRBJ2-2; TRBD2 matches 14 bases. V shed 4 bases, J shed 2 bases, and the junction held 6 bases outside the gene matches. The CDR3 loop spans 18 amino acids. In germline, CDR1 is SGHTA, CDR2 FQGTGA. The CDR3 DNA sequence: TGTGCCAGCAGCTCCCGGACTAGCGGGAGGCATAACACCGGGGAGCTGTTTTTT. It translates to CASSSRTSGRHNTGELFF.

The chain combines TRBV27 with TRBJ1-1; unclear D gene. Trimming took 2 bases from V and 7 from J, leaving 11 bases between them. This CDR3 contains 13 residues. CDR1 and CDR2 (germline): MNHEY, SMNVEV (reference sequence). The CDR3 coding sequence is TGTGCCAGCAGTTTAGCAGCCTCAAGTGAAGCTTTCTTT. It translates to CASSLAASSEAFF.

This chain uses TRBV6-6 with TRBJ2-7, with D tentatively TRBD1 or TRBD2 (5 bases each). The CDR3 totals 13 residues. Trimming took off 0 bases at V and 6 bases at J, with 9 bases between the two ends. The germline V gene has CDR1 MNHNY and CDR2 SVGAGI (reference sequence). CDR3 sequence reads: CASSYSRDGEQYF. The CDR3 DNA reads as TGTGCCAGCAGTTACTCGAGGGACGGCGAGCAGTACTTC.

This chain links TRBV13 with TRBJ1-2; weak D call: TRBD1 (5 bases). Germline V gene sequence: CDR1 PRHDT, CDR2 FYEKMQ (reference sequence). The CDR3 consists of 15 residues. The V end was cut by 8 bases, the J end by 1 base, with 17 bases between. Written as DNA, the CDR3 is TGTGCCAGCTCCACCAGGGCAGACAGTAACTATGGCTACACCTTC. The encoded protein is CASSTRADSNYGYTF. The whole variable domain, remainder taken from reference TRBV13 and TRBJ1-2, is AAGVIQSPRHLIKEKRETATLKCYPIPRHDTVYWYQQGPGQDPQFLISFYEKMQSDKGSIPDRFSAQQFSDYHSELNMSSLELGDSALYFCASSTRADSNYGYTFGSGTRLTVV.

The chain links TRBV9 to TRBJ2-7; D is unresolved. V was clipped by 0 bases and J by 0 bases, with 10 bases between them. Germline assignment: CDR1 SGDLS and CDR2 YYNGEE. There are 15 residues in the CDR3. CDR3 nucleotides: TGTGCCAGCAGCGTAGAACGAGACTTCTCCTACGAGCAGTACTTC. As protein: CASSVERDFSYEQYF. Supplemented by reference TRBV9 and TRBJ2-7, the full variable domain reads DSGVTQTPKHLITATGQRVTLRCSPRSGDLSVYWYQQSLDQGLQFLIQYYNGEERAKGNILERFSAQQFPDLHSELNLSSLELGDSALYFCASSVERDFSYEQYFGPGTRLTVT.

This rearrangement joins TRBV5-6 to TRBJ2-7, with 10 nucleotides matching TRBD1. The V gene's germline CDR1 is SGHDT and CDR2 YYEEEE. The CDR3 is 14 amino acids. V gave up 4 bases and J gave up 2 bases; unmatched junction bases: 3. This CDR3 reads CASSPGTGAYEQYF. CDR3 coding DNA: TGTGCCAGCAGCCCCGGGACAGGGGCCTACGAGCAGTACTTC.

The V call is TRBV10-2, the J call TRBJ1-1; a weak D match, TRBD1 (5 bases). Germline V gene sequence: CDR1 WSHSY, CDR2 SAAADI. Trimming pared 6 bases from V and 1 base from J, leaving 12 bases between. The CDR3 has 14 residues. CDR3 sequence reads: CASRTGARNTEAFF. In nucleotides, the CDR3 is TGCGCCAGCAGGACCGGGGCCAGGAACACTGAAGCTTTCTTT.

This clone has a single count. V is TRBV5-4 and J is TRBJ2-3; no clear D. Germline lookup yields CDR1 SGHNT and CDR2 YYREEE (reference sequence). V was pared by 1 base and J by 6 bases, with 9 bases between. This CDR3 spans 13 amino acids. CDR3 sequence (DNA): TGTGCCAGCAGCTTGTCCTCTTCGGATACGCAGTATTTT. Its protein product is CASSLSSSDTQYF.

Here the CDR3 DNA reads TGTGCCAGCAGCTTTTCCCCAGCGGGTGGGATCTTGGGTGGGCAGTTCTTC. Amino acids: CASSFSPAGGILGGQFF. J is TRBJ2-1 and V is TRBV5-6; TRBD2 might be the D (6 bases). V shed 2 bases and J shed 12 bases, with 27 bases lying between them. CDR3 length: 17 residues. CDR1 and CDR2 (germline): SGHDT, YYEEEE. Full variable domain (missing parts from reference TRBV5-6 and TRBJ2-1): DAGVTQSPTHLIKTRGQQVTLRCSPKSGHDTVSWYQQALGQGPQFIFQYYEEEERQRGNFPDRFSGHQFPNYSSELNVNALLLGDSALYLCASSFSPAGGILGGQFFGPGTRLTVL.

The chain links TRBV6-1 to TRBJ2-3, with 9 bases that match TRBD2. The germline CDR1 and CDR2 sequences are MNHNS and SASEGT. Trimming removed 5 bases from V and 6 bases from J; junction bases left unmatched: 9. CDR3 size: 15 residues. The CDR3 DNA follows: TGTGCCAGCAGTCTCTTTGCGGGAGGGTACGATACGCAGTATTTT. It encodes CASSLFAGGYDTQYF.

The sample holds a few counts of this clone. The chain carries TRBV5-6 and TRBJ2-7; D ambiguous. The CDR3 length is 11 residues. Trimming pared 5 bases from V and 6 bases from J, leaving 9 bases between. Germline V gives CDR1 SGHDT, CDR2 YYEEEE. The CDR3 coding sequence is TGTGCCAGCAGTTCAAAGCGCGAGCAGTACTTC. It codes for CASSSKREQYF.

The V and J genes are TRBV27 and TRBJ2-3; the D gene is possibly TRBD2 (7 bases). V lost 1 base and J 3 bases, leaving 17 bases between the germline ends. Germline lookup yields CDR1 MNHEY and CDR2 SMNVEV (reference sequence). The CDR3 has 17 amino acids. The CDR3 sequence: CASSLYSSGGGTDTQYF. CDR3 coding DNA: TGTGCCAGCAGTTTATACTCTAGCGGAGGGGGAACAGATACGCAGTATTTT.

In this sample, this clone turned up once. V is TRBV27 and J is TRBJ1-1; D is undetermined. The V end was cut by 10 bases, the J end by 0 bases, with 12 bases between. CDR1 and CDR2 from the germline V gene are MNHEY and SMNVEV (reference sequence). This CDR3 is 13 amino acids long. CDR3 DNA: TGTGCCAACTCTAGGCACCTGAACACTGAAGCTTTCTTT. Its translation: CANSRHLNTEAFF.

The CDR3 coding sequence is TGCGCCAGCAGCCCGCCGGACAGGGAAGAGACCCAGTACTTC. Its protein product is CASSPPDREETQYF. The chain has TRBV5-1 and TRBJ2-5; 8 bases match TRBD1. The trim removed 4 bases at V and 3 bases at J, leaving 5 bases unmatched. Germline V gives CDR1 SGHRS, CDR2 YFSETQ. The CDR3 spans 14 residues.

The chain combines TRBV19 with TRBJ2-1, with D possibly TRBD2 on 5 matching bases. This CDR3 comprises 15 residues. The germline V gene has CDR1 LNHDA and CDR2 SQIVND (reference sequence). V shed 3 bases and J shed 4 bases, with 13 bases lying between them. The CDR3 DNA reads TGTGCCAGTAGTATCAAGGCTAGCCGGTACAATGAGCAGTTCTTC. This sequence encodes CASSIKASRYNEQFF.

This clone occurred a few times. The chain joins TRBV15 to TRBJ1-2; D is unclear. V lost 1 base and J 0 bases, leaving 9 bases between the germline ends. The CDR3 consists of 15 residues. From germline, CDR1 is LNHNV and CDR2 YYDKDF (reference sequence). The CDR3 loop reads CATSRGTGANYGYTF. The CDR3 DNA is TGTGCCACCAGCAGAGGTACGGGAGCTAACTATGGCTACACCTTC.

The V call is TRBV25-1, the J call TRBJ2-2, with D uncertain. CDR3 length equals 17 residues. V gave up 6 bases and J gave up 1 base, with 18 bases separating them. The germline V gene encodes CDR1 MGHDK and CDR2 SYGVNS. CDR3 loop: CASRTGPLDRNTGELFF. CDR3 nucleotide sequence: TGTGCCAGCAGAACTGGACCCCTAGATAGGAACACCGGGGAGCTGTTTTTT.

The CDR3, as DNA: TGTGCCAGCAGTTACTCTACAACCCCAGATGGCTACACCTTC. It specifies CASSYSTTPDGYTF. The genes are TRBV6-6 and TRBJ1-2; no firm D call. The V and J ends lost 0 bases and 6 bases respectively, with 11 bases between them. CDR1 and CDR2 from the germline V gene are MNHNY and SVGAGI (reference sequence). The CDR3 is made up of 14 amino acids.

V usage is TRBV5-1 and J usage is TRBJ1-1; perhaps TRBD1 as D (5 bases). CDR3 length: 15 residues. From germline, CDR1 is SGHRS and CDR2 YFSETQ. Trimming took off 0 bases at V and 3 bases at J, with 12 bases between the two ends. In nucleotides, the CDR3 is TGCGCCAGCAGCTTGGGGAGGGGAGGGTACACTGAAGCTTTCTTT. Its protein product is CASSLGRGGYTEAFF.

V usage is TRBV28 and J usage is TRBJ2-1; maybe TRBD1 (6 bases). CDR1 is MDHEN, CDR2 SYDVKM, per germline. The CDR3 covers 14 residues. V was cut by 5 bases and J by 7 bases, with 15 bases left in between. CDR3 in DNA: TGTGCCAGCAGTCCACAGGGAGAGGTAAATGAGCAGTTCTTC. As protein: CASSPQGEVNEQFF.